Below, 14 T cell receptor beta chains from the same sample are listed, as sequenced in a study of blood T cell repertoires in COVID-19. Some clones are missing from TCRdb's copy, which holds only in-frame ones; the method was immunoSEQ multiplex PCR. The sample records around 170,000 clones, roughly four fifths being singletons. The sample consisted of peripheral blood. These receptors were taken from a woman aged 65 to 85 with COVID-19, enrolled during active disease.

This chain connects TRBV6-5 to TRBJ2-3; the match to TRBD1 covers 8 bases. Unmatched junction bases numbered 7, after V lost 5 bases and J lost 6 bases. CDR1 and CDR2 from the germline V gene are MNHEY and SVGAGI. The CDR3 has 14 residues. The CDR3 DNA follows: TGTGCCAGCAGTCTCGGACAGGGACGGGATACGCAGTATTTT. It encodes CASSLGQGRDTQYF.

The table lists this clone with many counts. The rearrangement joins TRBV7-2 to TRBJ1-1, with 7 bases identical to TRBD1. V lost 6 bases, J lost 6 bases, and 7 bases stayed unmatched. The CDR3 consists of 13 residues. Germline-derived CDR1 and CDR2 are SGHTA and FQGNSA. The CDR3 sequence: CASSITGTAEAFF. The CDR3 DNA sequence: TGTGCCAGCAGTATAACTGGGACAGCTGAAGCTTTCTTT.

The V gene is TRBV28, the J gene TRBJ2-7, with D uncertain. Germline-derived CDR1 and CDR2 are MDHEN and SYDVKM. Trimming removed 7 bases from V and 2 bases from J, with 15 bases in between. This CDR3 is 14 amino acids long. The CDR3 reads CASTRHQTAYEQYF. The CDR3 DNA reads as TGTGCCAGCACCCGACACCAAACCGCCTACGAGCAGTACTTC.

This clone was recorded only once. This chain uses TRBV28 with TRBJ1-6; tentatively, D is TRBD1 (5 bases). CDR3 size: 14 residues. Germline loops: CDR1 MDHEN, CDR2 SYDVKM. The germline V and J ends were trimmed by 10 bases and 9 bases, with 19 bases remaining between them. The CDR3 protein is CATHPAQGISPLHF. The CDR3, as DNA: TGTGCCACTCACCCTGCTCAGGGAATTTCACCCCTCCACTTT.

The chain combines TRBV6-5 with TRBJ2-7; D perhaps matches TRBD2 (5 bases). Trimming cost V 5 bases and J 6 bases, with 8 bases left between them. CDR3 size: 11 residues. Per germline, CDR1 MNHEY and CDR2 SVGAGI. CDR3 nucleotide sequence: TGTGCCAGCAGTCCCCGGGGCGAGCAGTACTTC. Translation gives CASSPRGEQYF.

The chain links TRBV27 to TRBJ1-1, with 7 bases matching TRBD1. The CDR3 covers 14 residues. Unmatched junction bases numbered 4, after V lost 5 bases and J lost 1 base. The V gene's germline CDR1 is MNHEY and CDR2 SMNVEV (reference sequence). The CDR3 reads CASSRGQTNTEAFF. The CDR3 coding sequence is TGTGCCAGCAGTAGGGGACAGACGAACACTGAAGCTTTCTTT.

The rearrangement joins TRBV4-1 to TRBJ2-1; 8 bases map to TRBD2. V lost 0 bases and J lost 6; bases outside the gene matches: 7. Germline CDR1 MGHRA, CDR2 YSYEKL. This CDR3 has 16 amino acids. Here the CDR3 DNA reads TGCGCCAGCAGCCAAGATGGGACTAGGGTATTCAATGAGCAGTTCTTC. This sequence encodes CASSQDGTRVFNEQFF.

The chain employs TRBV4-1 and TRBJ2-7, with D perhaps TRBD1 (5 bases). Germline V lookup: CDR1 MGHRA, CDR2 YSYEKL. The CDR3 runs to 14 residues. V lost 1 base and J lost 5, with 12 bases in between. Written as DNA, the CDR3 is TGCGCCAGCAGCCAAGTATCTGGGGCCAACGAGCAGTACTTC. Protein: CASSQVSGANEQYF.

This chain connects TRBV7-2 to TRBJ1-1; D gene ambiguous. V was trimmed by 4 bases and J by 6 bases, leaving 15 bases between them. The CDR3 totals 14 residues. Germline CDR1 is SGHTA and CDR2 is FQGNSA. CDR3 coding DNA: TGTGCCAGCAGCTCCTTGAGGGATGGAGCTGAAGCTTTCTTT. Translated, it gives CASSSLRDGAEAFF.

The chain employs TRBV18 and TRBJ2-7, with 9 positions matching TRBD2. There are 14 residues in the CDR3. Germline V gene data show CDR1 as KGHSH and CDR2 as LQKENI. J gave up 3 bases and V 5 bases, and 5 bases lay outside the gene matches. The DNA of the CDR3 is TGTGCCAGCTCATCGACTAGCGGTTTCTACGAGCAGTACTTC. Translated: CASSSTSGFYEQYF.

V usage is TRBV29-1 and J usage is TRBJ1-1; a possible D gene is TRBD1 (6 bases). V was pared by 8 bases and J by 1 base, with 20 bases between. The germline CDR1 and CDR2 sequences are SQVTM and ANQGSEA. This CDR3 has 15 residues. Here the CDR3 reads CSFLGQSPGNTEAFF. The DNA for the CDR3 is TGCAGCTTCCTCGGACAGTCGCCTGGGAACACTGAAGCTTTCTTT.

The rearrangement joins TRBV5-6 to TRBJ1-6; perhaps TRBD1 as D (5 bases). The CDR3 contains 17 residues. Germline V lookup: CDR1 SGHDT, CDR2 YYEEEE. Between the trimmed V and J ends, which lost 1 base and 3 bases, there was a span of 14 bases. CDR3 sequence: CASSLSPLRGYNSPLHF. The DNA for the CDR3 is TGTGCCAGCAGCTTGAGCCCCCTAAGGGGCTATAATTCACCCCTCCACTTT. The variable domain in full, completed from reference TRBV5-6 and TRBJ1-6, reads DAGVTQSPTHLIKTRGQQVTLRCSPKSGHDTVSWYQQALGQGPQFIFQYYEEEERQRGNFPDRFSGHQFPNYSSELNVNALLLGDSALYLCASSLSPLRGYNSPLHFGNGTRLTVT.

The chain links TRBV24-1 to TRBJ1-2; D is perhaps TRBD1 (5 bases). Germline CDR1 reads KGHDR; CDR2 reads SFDVKD. CDR3 length: 13 residues. V lost 3 bases and J 4 bases, leaving 8 bases between the germline ends. This CDR3 is CATSDTGLYGYTF. In DNA form, the CDR3 reads TGTGCCACCAGTGATACGGGACTCTATGGCTACACCTTC.

Comments on this clone: Other DNA sequences in the sample encode the same CDR3. The chain links TRBV20-1 to TRBJ2-7; TRBD2 might be the D (6 bases). The CDR3 has 11 residues. Germline V gives CDR1 DFQATT, CDR2 SNEGSKA (reference sequence). V shed 8 bases and J shed 4 bases, with 12 bases lying between them. The CDR3 DNA reads as TGCAGTACCTCCCGGGGGTACGAGCAGTACTTC. Protein: CSTSRGYEQYF.